Below, 23 T cell receptor beta chains from the same sample are listed, as sequenced in a study of CD8+ T cells in alopecia areata. Extraction of RNA preceded its reverse transcription into cDNA, which served as the sequencing template. The table came from immunoSEQ multiplex PCR; TCRdb's copy has only in-frame clones and leaves some out. The sample carries 200,000 to 250,000 clones, around 62% recorded once. Sequenced here: CD4+ T cells sorted from blood, sampled at week 0. These receptors came from a human donor with alopecia areata.

This chain links TRBV15 with TRBJ1-4, with D uncertain. Trimming removed 0 bases at V and 0 bases at J, with 5 bases between. The CDR3 sequence is 15 residues long. The germline gives CDR1 LNHNV, CDR2 YYDKDF (reference sequence). In DNA form, the CDR3 reads TGTGCCACCAGCAGAGACGGGACAACTAATGAAAAACTGTTTTTT. Protein: CATSRDGTTNEKLFF.

The V gene is TRBV9, the J gene TRBJ1-1; the D gene is possibly TRBD1 (5 bases). V was pared by 0 bases and J by 1 base, with 10 bases between. From germline, CDR1 is SGDLS and CDR2 YYNGEE. This CDR3 contains 15 residues. CDR3 sequence (DNA): TGTGCCAGCAGCGTAGGACAGAGAGAGAACACTGAAGCTTTCTTT. Translating it yields CASSVGQRENTEAFF.

This clone was counted between two and nine times. This chain links TRBV29-1 with TRBJ1-3, with unresolved D. The CDR3 runs to 13 residues. CDR1 is SQVTM and CDR2 is ANQGSEA in the germline V gene. Trimming stripped 4 bases from V and 0 bases from J, with 7 bases between. CDR3 sequence: CSVGTSSGNTIYF. The CDR3 DNA is TGCAGCGTTGGCACGAGCTCTGGAAACACCATATATTTT.

Notes on this clone: Other nucleotide sequences from this sample produce the same CDR3. V and J are TRBV29-1 and TRBJ1-1, with a weak D call TRBD1 (5 bases). CDR3 length: 13 residues. The germline gives CDR1 SQVTM, CDR2 ANQGSEA. The V end lost 4 bases, the J end lost 2 bases, and 11 bases lay between the germline ends. The CDR3 DNA follows: TGCAGCGTTGGAGGGGTCCTCAACACTGAAGCTTTCTTT. Protein product: CSVGGVLNTEAFF.

The gene calls are TRBV27 and TRBJ2-7, with a possible D match to TRBD2 (7 bases). This CDR3 spans 15 amino acids. V lost 8 bases and J lost 3, with 20 bases in between. Germline-derived CDR1 and CDR2 are MNHEY and SMNVEV (reference sequence). CDR3 loop: CASGSLGGPLYEQYF. The CDR3 region has the DNA TGTGCCAGCGGTTCCCTGGGGGGGCCCCTCTACGAGCAGTACTTC.

In nucleotides, the CDR3 is TGTGCCAGCAGCCGAAAAGCGGGAGCCCCGGCTGAGCAGTTCTTC. Its protein product is CASSRKAGAPAEQFF. The V gene is TRBV6-5, the J gene TRBJ2-1; 8 bases line up with TRBD2. Germline values: CDR1 MNHEY, CDR2 SVGAGI. Trimming at V came to 6 bases and at J to 9 bases, leaving 13 bases not matched to a gene. This CDR3 is 15 amino acids long.

This rearrangement joins TRBV6-5 to TRBJ1-1; D gene uncertain. V lost 1 base, J lost 3 bases, and 6 bases lay in between. This CDR3 comprises 13 residues. Looked up from germline, CDR1 is MNHEY and CDR2 is SVGAGI. CDR3 sequence reads: CASSYWTDTEAFF. For the CDR3, the DNA is TGTGCCAGCAGTTACTGGACGGACACTGAAGCTTTCTTT.

In the case of this clone: The junction and the germline gene differ at one end; a read error may be behind it. The rearrangement links TRBV10-1 to TRBJ1-2; 8 nucleotides align to TRBD1. Germline V CDR1 and CDR2: WNHNN, SYGVQD (reference sequence). This CDR3 region has 13 residues. The CDR3 reads CARRQGLLCGYTF. CDR3 bases: TGCGCCCGCAGACAGGGGCTTTTGTGTGGCTACACCTTC.

The chain recombines TRBV30 with TRBJ1-2; no clear D gene. The V and J ends lost 3 bases and 0 bases respectively, with 8 bases between them. The CDR3 is 13 amino acids. Germline V gene data show CDR1 as GTSNPN and CDR2 as SVGIG (reference sequence). This chain's CDR3 is CAWSREANYGYTF. DNA for the CDR3: TGTGCCTGGAGCCGGGAAGCTAACTATGGCTACACCTTC.

This clone appeared a few times. The chain employs TRBV29-1 and TRBJ1-1; no reliable D call. V was trimmed by 4 bases and J by 1 base, leaving 16 bases between them. From germline, CDR1 is SQVTM and CDR2 ANQGSEA. This CDR3 contains 15 residues. Here the CDR3 reads CSVAMVGVGNTEAFF. CDR3 nucleotides: TGCAGCGTTGCCATGGTTGGGGTAGGGAACACTGAAGCTTTCTTT.

This clone was observed a single time. The chain uses TRBV7-2 and TRBJ2-7, with D tentatively TRBD1 (6 bases). This CDR3 region has 14 residues. Germline V gene sequence: CDR1 SGHTA, CDR2 FQGNSA. Trimming cost V 5 bases and J 4 bases, with 15 bases left between them. CDR3 nucleotides: TGTGCCAGCAGCCGGAACGGACAGTCTTACGAGCAGTACTTC. Translated: CASSRNGQSYEQYF.

The rearrangement links TRBV30 to TRBJ2-1, with 11 bases aligning to TRBD1. The CDR3 is made up of 16 amino acids. Trimming at V came to 2 bases and at J to 8 bases, leaving 11 bases not matched to a gene. CDR1 is GTSNPN and CDR2 is SVGIG in the germline V gene (reference sequence). The CDR3 reads CAWSIYPRTGGHEQFF. Written as DNA, the CDR3 is TGTGCCTGGAGTATTTACCCTCGGACAGGGGGCCATGAGCAGTTCTTC. The full variable domain, its missing parts supplied by reference TRBV30 and TRBJ2-1, is SQTIHQWPATLVQPVGSPLSLECTVEGTSNPNLYWYRQAAGRGLQLLFYSVGIGQISSEVPQNLSASRPQDRQFILSSKKLLLSDSGFYLCAWSIYPRTGGHEQFFGPGTRLTVL.

This clone was seen a few times. The chain has TRBV5-6 and TRBJ1-4; 7 bases agree with TRBD1. The germline V gene has CDR1 SGHDT and CDR2 YYEEEE. Germline trimming cut 4 bases from V and 8 bases from J; bases unmatched to any gene: 8. The CDR3 is 14 residues long. For the CDR3, the DNA is TGTGCCAGCAGCCTTCGACAGGGTAGCGAAAAACTGTTTTTT. As protein: CASSLRQGSEKLFF.

This clone was seen only a few times. The chain joins TRBV9 to TRBJ1-2; D is ambiguous. The germline V gene has CDR1 SGDLS and CDR2 YYNGEE. Deletions cut 0 bases from V and 8 bases from J, with 11 bases between. This CDR3 is built from 13 residues. The DNA for the CDR3 is TGTGCCAGCAGCGTAGGTTTCGTCCGGGGCTACACCTTC. Translated, it gives CASSVGFVRGYTF.

This clone has more than one count but fewer than ten. The chain combines TRBV29-1 with TRBJ1-5; TRBD1 might be the D (5 bases). Germline CDR1 reads SQVTM; CDR2 reads ANQGSEA. Trimming took off 0 bases at V and 7 bases at J, with 16 bases between the two ends. The CDR3 length is 15 residues. The CDR3 protein is CSVEDGGVGGQPQHF. CDR3 nucleotide sequence: TGCAGCGTTGAAGATGGGGGAGTGGGAGGACAGCCCCAGCATTTT.

This clone was recorded a few times. The V and J genes are TRBV29-1 and TRBJ2-2, with D perhaps TRBD1 (5 bases). V gave up 2 bases and J gave up 11 bases, with 18 bases separating them. The V gene's germline CDR1 is SQVTM and CDR2 ANQGSEA. The CDR3 contains 14 residues. The CDR3 protein is CSVERGVGSNELFF. The DNA for the CDR3 is TGCAGCGTTGAAAGGGGCGTAGGTTCGAATGAGCTGTTTTTT.

The gene calls are TRBV5-1 and TRBJ2-1, with 8 bases that match TRBD2. Trimming at V came to 4 bases and at J to 0 bases, leaving 3 bases not matched to a gene. The CDR3 spans 15 residues. CDR1 is SGHRS, CDR2 YFSETQ, per germline. The CDR3 here is CASSPGGSSYNEQFF. As DNA, the CDR3 is TGCGCCAGCAGCCCGGGGGGGAGCTCCTACAATGAGCAGTTCTTC.

This clone has only a few counts. The sample holds other DNA sequences that translate to the same CDR3. The rearrangement joins TRBV11-2 to TRBJ1-5; the match to TRBD1 covers 11 bases. Germline assignment: CDR1 SGHAT and CDR2 FQNNGV. The CDR3 covers 15 residues. J was trimmed by 7 bases and V by 3 bases; bases with no gene match: 5. Written as DNA, the CDR3 is TGTGCCAGCAGCTTCTCCGGGACAGGGGGGCAGCCCCAGCATTTT. Its protein is CASSFSGTGGQPQHF.

CDR3 region: CAWSVRGHTKNIQYF. The CDR3 nucleotides read TGTGCCTGGAGTGTAAGGGGTCATACCAAAAACATTCAGTACTTC. The chain links TRBV30 to TRBJ2-4; perhaps TRBD1 as D (5 bases). Germline lookup yields CDR1 GTSNPN and CDR2 SVGIG (reference sequence). The V and J ends lost 0 bases and 2 bases respectively, with 11 bases between them. The CDR3 has 15 amino acids.

This chain links TRBV7-9 with TRBJ1-5; D ambiguous. Germline V CDR1 and CDR2: SEHNR, FQNEAQ (reference sequence). The CDR3 consists of 13 residues. Deletions cut 2 bases from V and 5 bases from J, with 7 bases between. This CDR3 is CASSLTGDQPQHF. CDR3 nucleotide sequence: TGTGCCAGCAGCTTAACTGGCGATCAGCCCCAGCATTTT.

In this sample, this clone turned up a few times. The CDR3 loop reads CASSPLEWSTETQYF. The CDR3 bases are TGTGCCAGCTCACCACTTGAGTGGTCCACGGAGACCCAGTACTTC. V is TRBV18 and J is TRBJ2-5; no reliable D call. Germline V lookup: CDR1 KGHSH, CDR2 LQKENI. The V end lost 1 base, the J end lost 5 bases, and 14 bases lay between the germline ends. The CDR3 is made up of 15 amino acids.

The chain is built from TRBV5-6 and TRBJ2-5; D uncertain. The germline CDR1 and CDR2 sequences are SGHDT and YYEEEE. There are 12 residues in the CDR3. V was cut by 3 bases and J by 5 bases, with 8 bases left in between. This CDR3 is CASSWSRETQYF. The CDR3 DNA follows: TGTGCCAGCAGCTGGTCGCGTGAGACCCAGTACTTC.

This chain connects TRBV6-5 to TRBJ1-5; 8 positions agree with TRBD1. The V and J ends lost 6 bases and 1 base, in that order; junction bases with no gene match: 5. This CDR3 is 15 amino acids long. CDR1 is MNHEY, CDR2 SVGAGI, per germline. The CDR3 nucleotides read TGTGCCAGCAGCGACAGGGGATCGAGCAATCAGCCCCAGCATTTT. It encodes CASSDRGSSNQPQHF.